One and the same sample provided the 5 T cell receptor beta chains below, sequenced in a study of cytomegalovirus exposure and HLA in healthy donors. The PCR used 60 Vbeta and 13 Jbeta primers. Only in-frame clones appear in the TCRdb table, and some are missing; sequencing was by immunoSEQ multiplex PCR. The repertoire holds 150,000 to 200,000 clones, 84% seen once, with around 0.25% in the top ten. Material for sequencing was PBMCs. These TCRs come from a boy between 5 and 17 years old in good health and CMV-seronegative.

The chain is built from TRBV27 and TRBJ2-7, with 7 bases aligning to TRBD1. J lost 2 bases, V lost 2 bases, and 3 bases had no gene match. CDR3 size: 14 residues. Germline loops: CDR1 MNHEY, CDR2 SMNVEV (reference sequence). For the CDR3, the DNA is TGTGCCAGCAGTTTACGAGGGACAGCCTACGAGCAGTACTTC. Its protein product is CASSLRGTAYEQYF.

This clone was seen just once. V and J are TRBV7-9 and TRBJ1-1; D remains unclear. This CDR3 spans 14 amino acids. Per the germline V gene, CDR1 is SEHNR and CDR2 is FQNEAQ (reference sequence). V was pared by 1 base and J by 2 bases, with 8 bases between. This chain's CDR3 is CASSLVAGNTEAFF. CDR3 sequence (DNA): TGTGCCAGCAGCTTAGTAGCGGGAAACACTGAAGCTTTCTTT.

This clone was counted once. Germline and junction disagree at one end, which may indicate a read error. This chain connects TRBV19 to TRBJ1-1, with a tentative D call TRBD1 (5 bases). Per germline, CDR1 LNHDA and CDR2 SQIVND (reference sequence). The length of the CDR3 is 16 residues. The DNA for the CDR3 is TGTGCCAGTAGGATAGGAGGCAGGGCGGCTCGCACTGAAGCTTTCTTT. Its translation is CASRIGGRAARTEAFF.

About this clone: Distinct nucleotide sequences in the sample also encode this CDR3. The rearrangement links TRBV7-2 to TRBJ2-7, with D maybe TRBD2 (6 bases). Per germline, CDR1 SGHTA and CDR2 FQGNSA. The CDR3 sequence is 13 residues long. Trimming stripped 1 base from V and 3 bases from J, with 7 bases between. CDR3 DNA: TGTGCCAGCAGCTTAGGGGGGGTCTACGAGCAGTACTTC. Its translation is CASSLGGVYEQYF.

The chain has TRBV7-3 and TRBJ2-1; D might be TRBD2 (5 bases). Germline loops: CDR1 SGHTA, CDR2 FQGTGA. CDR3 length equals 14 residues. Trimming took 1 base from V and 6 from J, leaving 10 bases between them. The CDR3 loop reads CASSLSPDFNEQFF. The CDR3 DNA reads TGTGCCAGCAGCTTAAGCCCGGACTTCAATGAGCAGTTCTTC.